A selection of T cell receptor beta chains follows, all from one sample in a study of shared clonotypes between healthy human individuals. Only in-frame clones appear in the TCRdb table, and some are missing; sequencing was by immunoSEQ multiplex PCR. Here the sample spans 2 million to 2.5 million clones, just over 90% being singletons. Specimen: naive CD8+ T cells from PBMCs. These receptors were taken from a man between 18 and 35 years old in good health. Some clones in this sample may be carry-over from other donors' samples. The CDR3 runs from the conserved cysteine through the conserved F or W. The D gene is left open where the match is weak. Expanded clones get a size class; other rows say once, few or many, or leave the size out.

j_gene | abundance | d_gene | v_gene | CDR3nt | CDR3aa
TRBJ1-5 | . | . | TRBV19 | TGTGCCAGTAGTATTATGGGATATAGCAATCAGCCCCAGCATTTT | CASSIMGYSNQPQHF
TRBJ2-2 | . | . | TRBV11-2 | TGTGCCAGCAGCTTAGCGGATGGCGGGAAAAACACCGGGGAGCTGTTTTTT | CASSLADGGKNTGELFF
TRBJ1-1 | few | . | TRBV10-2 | TGCGCCAGCAGTGAGTTTGTCCGTGGCACTGAAGCTTTCTTT | CASSEFVRGTEAFF
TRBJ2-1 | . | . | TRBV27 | TGTGCCACCAAGAAGACACCGAATGAGCAGTTCTTC | CATKKTPNEQFF
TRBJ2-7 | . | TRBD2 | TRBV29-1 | TGCAGCGTCCCGGTAGCGGGAGGTAACTACGAGCAGTACTTC | CSVPVAGGNYEQYF
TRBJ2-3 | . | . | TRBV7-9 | TGTGCCAGCACCCCAGAGGAGATGAGGGCCACAGATACGCAGTATTTT | CASTPEEMRATDTQYF
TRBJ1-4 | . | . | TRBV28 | TGTGCCAGCAGTTTGGGGATCCCTAATGAAAAACTGTTTTTT | CASSLGIPNEKLFF
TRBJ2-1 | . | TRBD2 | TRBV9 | TGTGCCAGCAGCGTCGGCGGCGGGAGGTCATCCTCCTACAATGAGCAGTTCTTC | CASSVGGGRSSSYNEQFF
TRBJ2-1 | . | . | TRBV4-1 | TGCGCCAGCAGCCAAGATATCACCTCATGGTCGGGTGAGCAGTTCTTC | CASSQDITSWSGEQFF
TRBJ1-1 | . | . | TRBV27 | TGTGCCAGCAGTTTATCGGGCAGGGGAATGAGTCAAGCTTTCTTT | CASSLSGRGMSQAFF
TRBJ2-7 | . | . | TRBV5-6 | TGTGCCAGCAGCTTGGACCGGGGGCCCTACGAGCAGTACTTC | CASSLDRGPYEQYF
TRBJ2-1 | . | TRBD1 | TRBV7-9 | TGTGCCAGCAGCTCGGGACAGGGCGCGGGCAATGAGCAGTTCTTC | CASSSGQGAGNEQFF
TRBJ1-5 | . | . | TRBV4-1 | TGCGCCAGCAGCCTCCGGGGGACGGGCAATCAGCCCCAGCATTTT | CASSLRGTGNQPQHF
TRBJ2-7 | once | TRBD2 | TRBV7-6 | TGTGCCAGCAGCTGGACTAGCGACTACGAGCAGTACTTC | CASSWTSDYEQYF
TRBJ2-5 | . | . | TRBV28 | TGTGCCAGCAGTTTGCCGGAAGAGGCCCAGTACTTC | CASSLPEEAQYF
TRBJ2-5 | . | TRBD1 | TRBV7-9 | TGTGCCAGCAGCCCAACCCGGGACAGAGTATATCAAGAGACCCAGTACTTC | CASSPTRDRVYQETQYF
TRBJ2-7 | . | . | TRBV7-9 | TGTGCCAGCAGCCAAATCCAGGGGTCCCTCTACGAGCAGTACTTC | CASSQIQGSLYEQYF
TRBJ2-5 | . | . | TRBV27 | TGTGCCAGCAGTTTAGGTAATAAGGTTGCCCAAGAGACCCAGTACTTC | CASSLGNKVAQETQYF
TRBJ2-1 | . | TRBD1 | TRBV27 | TGTGCCAGCAGTCCGAGGGACAGAAACAATGAGCAGTTCTTC | CASSPRDRNNEQFF
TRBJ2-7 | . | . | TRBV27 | TGTGCCAGCAGTCATTCTCTCTACGAGCAGTACTTC | CASSHSLYEQYF
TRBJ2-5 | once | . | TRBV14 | TGTGCCAGCAGCACGACAGTACAAGAGACCCAGTACTTC | CASSTTVQETQYF
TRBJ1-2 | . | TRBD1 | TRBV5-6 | TGTGCCAGCAGCCCCGGGACAGGGGTTTATGGCTACACCTTC | CASSPGTGVYGYTF
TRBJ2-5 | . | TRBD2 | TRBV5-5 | TGTGCCAGCAGCCGTGCGCGGGAGGTCGAAGAGACCCAGTACTTC | CASSRAREVEETQYF
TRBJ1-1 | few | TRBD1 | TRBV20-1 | TGCAGTGTAGGACAGGGGGCTGAAGCTTTCTTT | CSVGQGAEAFF
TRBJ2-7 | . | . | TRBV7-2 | TGTGCCAGCAGCCCTGCTCCGTTATACGAGCAGTACTTC | CASSPAPLYEQYF
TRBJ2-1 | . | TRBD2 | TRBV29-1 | TGCAGCGTTGAGGATGGGCCTAGCGGGGAAAATGAGCAGTTCTTC | CSVEDGPSGENEQFF
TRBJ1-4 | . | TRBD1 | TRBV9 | TGTGCCAGCAGCGTAGAAAGTTCGACAGGGAGGGGAGAAAAACTGTTTTTT | CASSVESSTGRGEKLFF
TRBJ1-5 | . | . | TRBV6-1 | TGTGCCAGCACTAGCGGCCGGTTAGGCAATCAGCCCCAGCATTTT | CASTSGRLGNQPQHF
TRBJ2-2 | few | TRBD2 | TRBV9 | TGTGCCAGCAGCAGCGGGGCCGGGGAGCTGTTTTTT | CASSSGAGELFF
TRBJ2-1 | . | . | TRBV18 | TGTGCCAGCTCACCACAGGTGGGTGAGCAGTTCTTC | CASSPQVGEQFF
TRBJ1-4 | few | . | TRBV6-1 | TGTGCCAGCAGCGAAGTTAGGACAGCAACTAATGAAAAACTGTTTTTT | CASSEVRTATNEKLFF
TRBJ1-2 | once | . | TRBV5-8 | TGTGCCAGCAGCCCCTTGAGAGGAGGGGTCTATGGCTACACCTTC | CASSPLRGGVYGYTF
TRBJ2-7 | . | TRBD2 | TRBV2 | TGTGCCAGCAGTGACTCTAGCGGGAGTTTGTCCTACGAGCAGTACTTC | CASSDSSGSLSYEQYF
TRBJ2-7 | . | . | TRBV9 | TGTGCCAGCAGCCCGGGAGTATCAAGCTCCTACGAGCAGTACTTC | CASSPGVSSSYEQYF
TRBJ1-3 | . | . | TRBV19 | TGTGCCGCCAACACCGGAAACACCATATATTTT | CAANTGNTIYF
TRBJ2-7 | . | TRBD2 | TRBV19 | TGTGCCAGTAGTCGGGCTAGCGGGAGATCCGAGCAGTACTTC | CASSRASGRSEQYF
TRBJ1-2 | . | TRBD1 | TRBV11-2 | TGTGCCAGCAGCTCCGGGACAGGGGGTTCAAGTTATGGCTACACCTTC | CASSSGTGGSSYGYTF
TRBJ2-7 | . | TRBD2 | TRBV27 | TGTGCCAGCAGTTTTTCAGCGGGAGCTACCTCCTACGAGCAGTACTTC | CASSFSAGATSYEQYF
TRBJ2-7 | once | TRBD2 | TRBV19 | TGTGCCAGTAGTCCCCTTGGGGGACTAGTTTCCTACGAGCAGTACTTC | CASSPLGGLVSYEQYF
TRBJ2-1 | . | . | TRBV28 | TGTGCCAGCAGTCGATCCCCCAGCTCCTACAATGAGCAGTTCTTC | CASSRSPSSYNEQFF
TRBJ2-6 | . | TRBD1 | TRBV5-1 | TGCGCCAGCAGCCCCGGGGACAGGGTAGGGACTCAGCCAAATTCTGGGGCCAACGTCCTGACTTTC | CASSPGDRVGTQPNSGANVLTF
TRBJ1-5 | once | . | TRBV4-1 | TGCGCCAGCAGCCAAGTAGGGAATCATCAGCCCCAGCATTTT | CASSQVGNHQPQHF
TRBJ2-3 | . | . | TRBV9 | TGTGCCAGCAGCGTAGAGTCGAAGCGGCGCACAGATACGCAGTATTTT | CASSVESKRRTDTQYF
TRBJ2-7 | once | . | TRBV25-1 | TGTGCCAGCAGTGGATGGGTTAGACAGTCCTACGAGCAGTACTTC | CASSGWVRQSYEQYF
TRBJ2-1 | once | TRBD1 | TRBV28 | TGTGCCAGCAGTTTGTTACAGGGGGCCTACAATGAGCAGTTCTTC | CASSLLQGAYNEQFF
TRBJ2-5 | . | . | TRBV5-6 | TGTGCCAGCAGCTTCGGTCAAGGGGTCGAGACCCAGTACTTC | CASSFGQGVETQYF
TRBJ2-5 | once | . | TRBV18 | TGTGCCAGCTCACCACTCCGTCAAGAGACCCAGTACTTC | CASSPLRQETQYF
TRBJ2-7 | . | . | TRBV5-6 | TGTGCCAGCAGCTTTGGTGGATTCTCCTACGAGCAGTACTTC | CASSFGGFSYEQYF
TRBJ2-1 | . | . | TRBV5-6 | TGTGCCAGCAGCTTGGAGGTAGGGTGGCTGGGTGCTGAGCAGTTCTTC | CASSLEVGWLGAEQFF
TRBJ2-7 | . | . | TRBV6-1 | TGTGCCAGCAGCCTAGCCAGAGTCTCCGGGGAGCAGTACTTC | CASSLARVSGEQYF
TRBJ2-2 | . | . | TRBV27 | TGTGCCAGCAGTACCAATGGGGGCACCGGGGAGCTGTTTTTT | CASSTNGGTGELFF
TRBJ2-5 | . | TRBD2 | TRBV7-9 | TGTGCCAGCAGCGGAGGGACTAGCGGGAGCATCTACCAAGAGACCCAGTACTTC | CASSGGTSGSIYQETQYF
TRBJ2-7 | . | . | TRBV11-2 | TGTGCCAGCAGCCCGGGGAGGGGGCGATACGAGCAGTACTTC | CASSPGRGRYEQYF
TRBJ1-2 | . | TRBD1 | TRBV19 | TGTGCCATCTTAGACAGGGGCGGTGGCTACACCTTC | CAILDRGGGYTF
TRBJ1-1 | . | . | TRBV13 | TGTGCCAGCAGAGTCAGGGAGAGCACTGAAGCTTTCTTT | CASRVRESTEAFF
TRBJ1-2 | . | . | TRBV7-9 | TGTGCCAGCAACTTAGTAGGGCGGGTGGATGGCTACACCTTC | CASNLVGRVDGYTF
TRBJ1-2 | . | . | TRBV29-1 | TGCAGCGTCCTGGTGGGAGAGGTCTATGGCTACACCTTC | CSVLVGEVYGYTF